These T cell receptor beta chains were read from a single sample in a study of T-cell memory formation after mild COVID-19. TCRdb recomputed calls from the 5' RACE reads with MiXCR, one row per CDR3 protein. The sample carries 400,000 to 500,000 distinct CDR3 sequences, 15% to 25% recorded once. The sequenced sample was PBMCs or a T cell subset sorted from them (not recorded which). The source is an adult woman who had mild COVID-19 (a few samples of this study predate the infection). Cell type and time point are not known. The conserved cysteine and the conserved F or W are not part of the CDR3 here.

ASSSVPRGSNYGYT	TRBV12-3/TRBV12-4	TRBJ1-2
ASSADRNEAF	TRBV5-6	TRBJ1-1
ASSTGQGRQETQY	TRBV7-2	TRBJ2-5
ASSGDGWNTEAF	TRBV9	TRBJ1-1
ASRDQAADTQY	TRBV3-1	TRBJ2-3
SARLSRDSRSTQY	TRBV20-1	TRBJ2-5
SARARYSYEQY	TRBV20-1	TRBJ2-7
SVPRGGRASADTQY	TRBV29-1	TRBJ2-3
AIQSSGRSYEQY	TRBV2	TRBJ2-7
ASSWVEHDLSSYNEQF	TRBV2	TRBJ2-1
ASSYDPGKVQF	TRBV6-5	TRBJ2-1
ASSPGTYLLNQPQH	TRBV7-2	TRBJ1-5
ASSQELPIYNEQF	TRBV4-2	TRBJ2-1
ASSFQEVSYEQY	TRBV5-1	TRBJ2-7
ASSLALGSGGLDTQY	TRBV12-3/TRBV12-4	TRBJ2-3
ASSPRTGLNEETQY	TRBV12-3/TRBV12-4	TRBJ2-5
ASTSWGRDTQY	TRBV12-3/TRBV12-4	TRBJ2-3
ATSDPSGQRENEQF	TRBV24-1	TRBJ2-1
SASPSGGYQETQY	TRBV20-1	TRBJ2-5
ASSSLRADNEQF	TRBV5-1	TRBJ2-1
ASSPPDTKYYGYT	TRBV12-3/TRBV12-4	TRBJ1-2
ASSPRDGSSYEQY	TRBV12-3/TRBV12-4	TRBJ2-7
ASSWGAGGTDTQY	TRBV6-5	TRBJ2-3
ASSLNLAGVSSDTQY	TRBV12-3/TRBV12-4	TRBJ2-3
SARVRHRFLQETQY	TRBV20-1	TRBJ2-5
ASSPRLAGDPDTQY	TRBV11-3	TRBJ2-3
ASSETGQSNYGYT	TRBV9	TRBJ1-2